The 5 T cell receptor beta chains listed next were all sequenced from one sample in a study of blood T cell repertoires in COVID-19. TCRdb's copy holds only in-frame clones and misses some; the assay was immunoSEQ multiplex PCR. Among about 160,000 clones listed, 79% were seen once. Sample: peripheral blood. These receptors were taken from a woman in her sixties with COVID-19, enrolled during active disease.

The chain has TRBV5-4 and TRBJ2-7, with D tentatively TRBD2 (6 bases). V was pared by 1 base and J by 3 bases, with 11 bases between. Germline CDR1 SGHNT, CDR2 YYREEE (reference sequence). This CDR3 region has 14 residues. This chain's CDR3 is CASSLPGLHYEQYF. The CDR3 DNA sequence: TGTGCCAGCAGCTTGCCGGGACTCCACTACGAGCAGTACTTC.

The CDR3 reads CASSSGQGGLGGYTF. The DNA for the CDR3 is TGTGCCAGCAGCTCAGGCCAAGGGGGATTGGGTGGCTACACCTTC. The chain joins TRBV7-8 to TRBJ1-2; D is perhaps TRBD1 (6 bases). V was cut by 4 bases and J by 7 bases, with 19 bases left in between. The CDR3 has 15 residues. The germline CDR1 and CDR2 sequences are SGHVS and FQNEAQ.

The V call is TRBV6-1, the J call TRBJ1-4; D possibly corresponds to TRBD1 (5 bases). The V gene's germline CDR1 is MNHNS and CDR2 SASEGT. The CDR3 runs 12 residues. The V gene lost 1 base and the J gene lost 16 bases, with 13 bases spanning the gap. The CDR3 nucleotides read TGTGCCAGCAGTGAAGGGGGCAGCATCCCGTTTTTT. This encodes CASSEGGSIPFF.

The rearrangement links TRBV6-6 to TRBJ1-2; D gene uncertain. This CDR3 comprises 11 residues. The V gene lost 7 bases and the J gene lost 0 bases, with 3 bases spanning the gap. Germline V CDR1 and CDR2: MNHNY, SVGAGI (reference sequence). In DNA form, the CDR3 reads TGTGCCAGCACAGCTAACTATGGCTACACCTTC. Its protein is CASTANYGYTF.

The chain has TRBV28 and TRBJ2-7, with a tentative D call TRBD2 (6 bases). CDR1 is MDHEN and CDR2 is SYDVKM in the germline V gene. This CDR3 contains 15 residues. Trimming removed 7 bases at V and 5 bases at J, with 21 bases between. The CDR3 protein is CASTDQTRVSHEQYF. In nucleotides, the CDR3 is TGTGCCAGCACCGATCAGACTAGAGTTAGCCACGAGCAGTACTTC.